One and the same sample provided the 2 T cell receptor beta chains below, sequenced in a study of blood T cell repertoires in COVID-19. Sequencing was performed with immunoSEQ multiplex PCR; in TCRdb, only in-frame clones are kept and a portion is missing. This sample has approximately 290,000 clones, with 75% to 90% found just once. Sequenced sample: PBMCs or T cells enriched from blood (not recorded which). Receptor source: a woman aged 30 to 39 who had recovered from COVID-19.

V is TRBV7-8 and J is TRBJ2-7; 12 bases are shared with TRBD2. This CDR3 is built from 18 residues. The germline V gene has CDR1 SGHVS and CDR2 FQNEAQ. V dropped 0 bases and J dropped 0; count of bases not matched to a gene: 6. The CDR3 loop reads CASSLASSGRVSSYEQYF. DNA of the CDR3: TGTGCCAGCAGCTTAGCGTCTAGCGGGAGGGTGAGCTCCTACGAGCAGTACTTC. Based on the CDR3 plus reference TRBV7-8 and TRBJ2-7, the full variable domain is GAGVSQSPRYKVAKRGQDVALRCDPISGHVSLFWYQQALGQGPEFLTYFQNEAQLDKSGLPSDRFFAERPEGSVSTLKIQRTQQEDSAVYLCASSLASSGRVSSYEQYFGPGTRLTVT.

This sequence joins TRBV25-1 and TRBJ2-3; D perhaps matches TRBD1 (5 bases). The CDR3 is 13 residues long. V lost 6 bases and J 4 bases, leaving 11 bases between the germline ends. Germline loops: CDR1 MGHDK, CDR2 SYGVNS. The CDR3 reads CASSQQAPDTQYF. CDR3 nucleotide sequence: TGTGCCAGCAGCCAACAGGCTCCAGATACGCAGTATTTT.